A single sample gave rise to the 6 T cell receptor beta chains below, sequenced in a study of T-cell reconstitution after alpha-beta-depleted transplantation in children. Unique molecular identifiers featured in how the TCRbeta library was prepared. TCRdb processed the PCR reads anew with MiXCR; each CDR3 protein has one entry. The table shows over 150,000 distinct CDR3 sequences, with under 8.5% occurring only once. Here the sequenced sample was PBMCs, taken before TCRalphabeta/CD19-depleted stem cell transplant. The receptors originated from a boy aged 2-15 years with acute lymphoblastic leukemia, due to receive a stem cell transplant.

CDR3 amino acids: CASSQDGEGGYSYNEQFF. DNA of the CDR3: TGCGCCAGCAGCCAAGACGGAGAGGGGGGGTACTCCTACAATGAGCAGTTCTTC. The J gene is TRBJ2-1, the V gene TRBV4-1; D possibly corresponds to TRBD2 (7 bases). This CDR3 is built from 18 residues. With 0 bases removed from V and 0 bases from J, the gap between germline ends came to 15 bases. Germline V gene sequence: CDR1 MGHRA, CDR2 YSYEKL.

In its sample, this clonotype was seen a few times. The chain combines TRBV6-2 or TRBV6-3 with TRBJ2-3; tentative D call: TRBD2 (7 bases). The V and J ends lost 5 bases and 7 bases respectively, with 19 bases between them. Germline assignment: CDR1 MNHEY and CDR2 SVGEGT. The CDR3 totals 15 residues. The CDR3 coding sequence is TGTGCCAGCAGTGCCCTGAGGGGGGGCATCTATACGCAGTATTTT. The encoded protein is CASSALRGGIYTQYF.

This clonotype was seen many times. This chain links TRBV4-3 with TRBJ1-5; no definite D call. V was trimmed by 0 bases and J by 0 bases, leaving 6 bases between them. In germline, CDR1 is LGHNA, CDR2 YSLEER. There are 15 residues in the CDR3. CDR3 coding DNA: TGCGCCAGCAGCCAAGATACAGATAGCAATCAGCCCCAGCATTTT. This gives the protein CASSQDTDSNQPQHF.

This clonotype was observed at least ten times. V gene TRBV28 combines with J gene TRBJ1-4; D is unresolved. The ends were cut back, 6 bases at V and 5 bases at J, with 10 bases in the middle. The germline gives CDR1 MDHEN, CDR2 SYDVKM. The CDR3 runs 13 residues. CDR3 sequence: CASRRRENEKLFF. CDR3 sequence (DNA): TGTGCCAGCAGAAGGAGGGAGAATGAAAAACTGTTTTTT. Drawing the rest from reference TRBV28 and TRBJ1-4, the complete variable domain is DVKVTQSSRYLVKRTGEKVFLECVQDMDHENMFWYRQDPGLGLRLIYFSYDVKMKEKGDIPEGYSVSREKKERFSLILESASTNQTSMYLCASRRRENEKLFFGSGTQLSVL.

This clonotype was seen repeatedly, ten times or more. The chain recombines TRBV4-3 with TRBJ1-2, with 12 positions matching TRBD1. Germline-derived CDR1 and CDR2 are LGHNA and YSLEER. The CDR3 is 17 residues long. Trimming removed 1 base from V and 4 bases from J; junction bases left unmatched: 7. Written as DNA, the CDR3 is TGCGCCAGCAGCCAAGGAGGGACAGGGGGCAGGAGCTATGGCTACACCTTC. Translating gives CASSQGGTGGRSYGYTF.

This clonotype came up many times. The chain's CDR3 is CASSDRERQPQHF. DNA of the CDR3: TGTGCCAGCTCGGACAGGGAGAGGCAGCCCCAGCATTTT. V gene TRBV6-5 combines with J gene TRBJ1-5; 8 bases are shared with TRBD1. V lost 8 bases and J lost 7; bases outside the gene matches: 7. This CDR3 region has 13 residues. Germline CDR1 is MNHEY and CDR2 is SVGAGI.